A selection of T cell receptor beta chains follows, all from one sample in a study of blood T cell repertoires in COVID-19. Libraries were prepared by immunoSEQ multiplex PCR; TCRdb keeps only in-frame clonotypes and omits some of them. The data show 400,000 or so clones, 80% to 95% seen once. Source material: PBMCs or T cells enriched from blood (not recorded which). The receptors originated from a young man who had recovered from COVID-19. CDR3s include the opening cysteine and the closing phenylalanine or tryptophan. D genes are given only for firm matches. Not every row has a clone size; where given, it reads once, few, many or a size class.

d_gene	v_gene	abundance	j_gene	CDR3aa	CDR3nt
TRBD1	TRBV25-1	.	TRBJ2-1	CASSENPGQGIHNEQFF	TGTGCCAGCAGTGAGAACCCAGGACAGGGGATACACAATGAGCAGTTCTTC
.	TRBV4-1	.	TRBJ1-3	CASSQGPLSGNTIYF	TGCGCCAGCAGCCAAGGGCCTCTCTCTGGAAACACCATATATTTT
TRBD1	TRBV3-1/TRBV3-2	.	TRBJ1-4	CASSRTGGPEKLFF	TGTGCCAGCAGCCGGACAGGGGGGCCTGAAAAACTGTTTTTT
TRBD1	TRBV29-1	many	TRBJ1-5	CSVEDGTGGNQPQHF	TGCAGCGTTGAAGATGGGACAGGGGGCAATCAGCCCCAGCATTTT
.	TRBV7-8	.	TRBJ1-5	CASSLGRNQPQHF	TGTGCCAGCAGCTTAGGCAGGAATCAGCCCCAGCATTTT
.	TRBV28	.	TRBJ2-3	CASGLASSDTQYF	TGTGCCAGCGGCCTAGCTAGCTCAGATACGCAGTATTTT
TRBD1	TRBV9	.	TRBJ1-2	CASTPDRDYGYTF	TGTGCCAGCACTCCTGACAGGGACTATGGCTACACCTTC
.	TRBV6-1	.	TRBJ2-1	CASSEALPTGEQFF	TGTGCCAGCAGTGAAGCGCTTCCGACGGGTGAGCAGTTCTTC
.	TRBV4-1	once	TRBJ1-4	CASSQAGEAEKLFF	TGCGCCAGCAGCCAAGCAGGGGAAGCTGAAAAACTGTTTTTT
TRBD2	TRBV9	.	TRBJ2-1	CASSVGEAGAAYNEQFF	TGTGCCAGCAGCGTAGGAGAAGCGGGAGCTGCCTACAATGAGCAGTTCTTC
.	TRBV5-4	.	TRBJ1-1	CASSLGLREAFF	TGTGCCAGCAGCTTGGGGCTTAGGGAGGCTTTCTTT
.	TRBV28	.	TRBJ1-1	CASSLAGTLNTEAFF	TGTGCCAGCAGTTTAGCTGGGACATTGAACACTGAAGCTTTCTTT
.	TRBV10-3	few	TRBJ1-3	CAISGRDKRSNTIYF	TGTGCCATCAGTGGTCGGGACAAGAGGTCCAACACCATATATTTT
.	TRBV24-1	.	TRBJ2-3	CATSAYYRQRDTQYF	TGTGCCACCAGTGCTTATTATCGGCAGAGGGATACGCAGTATTTT
.	TRBV6-5	.	TRBJ2-5	CASSLTRSQETQYF	TGTGCCAGCAGCCTGACCAGGTCTCAAGAGACCCAGTACTTC
.	TRBV5-1	.	TRBJ1-1	CASSLGQPGTEAFF	TGCGCCAGCAGCTTAGGACAGCCAGGCACTGAAGCTTTCTTT
TRBD1	TRBV6-5	.	TRBJ1-1	CASSYKLTGYDTEAFF	TGTGCCAGCAGTTACAAACTGACAGGGTACGACACTGAAGCTTTCTTT
TRBD2	TRBV19	.	TRBJ2-1	CASGKGLAGVKYNEQFF	TGTGCCAGTGGCAAGGGTCTAGCGGGAGTGAAGTACAATGAGCAGTTCTTC
TRBD2	TRBV5-1	.	TRBJ2-7	CASSLDLAGGRFQEQYF	TGCGCCAGCAGCTTGGATCTAGCGGGAGGGCGCTTCCAAGAGCAGTACTTC
.	TRBV4-1	.	TRBJ1-4	CASSQEPATNEKLFF	TGCGCCAGCAGCCAAGAACCAGCAACTAATGAAAAACTGTTTTTT
TRBD1	TRBV11-2	.	TRBJ1-5	CASTSGTGQPQHF	TGTGCCAGCACCTCAGGGACAGGCCAGCCCCAGCATTTT
TRBD2	TRBV7-2	.	TRBJ2-7	CASSLKSGSLGEQYF	TGTGCCAGCAGCTTGAAAAGCGGGAGCCTGGGGGAGCAGTACTTC
.	TRBV5-4	.	TRBJ2-1	CASSRGRSLFDEQFF	TGTGCCAGCAGCCGAGGGAGGTCCCTCTTTGATGAGCAGTTCTTC
TRBD1	TRBV4-1	.	TRBJ1-2	CASSQPGQGAGGYTF	TGCGCCAGCAGCCAACCAGGACAGGGGGCAGGTGGCTACACCTTC
TRBD1	TRBV27	.	TRBJ2-3	CASSLSSGGAVSDTQYF	TGTGCCAGCAGTTTATCATCAGGGGGCGCTGTATCAGATACGCAGTATTTT
.	TRBV29-1	.	TRBJ1-4	CSVGAGGNEKLFF	TGCAGCGTTGGAGCGGGAGGTAATGAAAAACTGTTTTTT
TRBD1	TRBV5-4	.	TRBJ1-2	CASSRDRLGDGYTF	TGTGCCAGCAGCCGGGACAGATTAGGGGATGGCTACACCTTC
.	TRBV5-6	.	TRBJ2-1	CASSVGVINEQFF	TGTGCCAGCAGCGTCGGGGTCATCAATGAGCAGTTCTTC
TRBD2	TRBV27	.	TRBJ2-4	CASSPREAAGNIQYF	TGTGCCAGCAGTCCGCGGGAGGCCGCAGGGAACATTCAGTACTTC
TRBD1	TRBV9	.	TRBJ1-1	CASSAYRDSEAFF	TGTGCCAGCAGCGCTTACCGGGACAGTGAAGCTTTCTTT
.	TRBV9	.	TRBJ1-2	CASSRDQGGYTF	TGTGCCAGCAGCCGAGACCAGGGAGGCTACACCTTC
TRBD1	TRBV27	once	TRBJ1-3	CASSPGTDTTNTIYF	TGTGCCAGCAGTCCAGGGACAGATACTACGAACACCATATATTTT
.	TRBV12-3/TRBV12-4	once	TRBJ2-5	CASSLGGGETQYF	TGTGCCAGCAGTTTGGGAGGGGGAGAGACCCAGTACTTC
.	TRBV5-4	.	TRBJ2-2	CASSYSVWGDGGELFF	TGTGCCAGCAGCTACAGTGTTTGGGGGGATGGCGGGGAGCTGTTTTTT
TRBD2	TRBV7-6	.	TRBJ2-7	CASSTRPGGSSYEQYF	TGTGCCAGCAGCACCCGGCCGGGAGGTAGCTCCTACGAGCAGTACTTC
.	TRBV6-5	.	TRBJ1-4	CASQGTATNEKLFF	TGTGCCAGTCAGGGTACTGCAACTAATGAAAAACTGTTTTTT
TRBD1	TRBV30	.	TRBJ1-1	CAWGQGASTEAFF	TGTGCCTGGGGACAGGGGGCTAGCACTGAAGCTTTCTTT
TRBD1	TRBV20-1	.	TRBJ1-2	CRMTGGYGYTF	TGCAGGATGACAGGGGGCTATGGCTACACCTTC
.	TRBV29-1	once	TRBJ1-1	CSVVRGITEAFF	TGCAGCGTTGTCCGGGGGATCACTGAAGCTTTCTTT
.	TRBV30	.	TRBJ1-1	CAWSNQGLTEAFF	TGTGCCTGGAGTAATCAGGGGTTGACTGAAGCTTTCTTT
.	TRBV10-3	once	TRBJ1-3	CAISGHGGPGNTIYF	TGTGCCATCAGTGGCCACGGGGGGCCTGGAAACACCATATATTTT
TRBD1	TRBV3-1/TRBV3-2	few	TRBJ2-7	CASSQLWGQSYEQYF	TGTGCCAGCAGCCAATTGTGGGGACAGTCCTACGAGCAGTACTTC